The rows below give T cell receptor beta chains drawn from one sample of a study of blood T cell repertoires in COVID-19. Sequencing used immunoSEQ multiplex PCR; TCRdb keeps in-frame clones, though not all of them. The sample has fewer than 200,000 clones, about 86% seen once; the top ten hold about 22%. Sequenced input: PBMCs or T cells enriched from blood (not recorded which). The receptor set was obtained from a woman aged 40 to 50 in a cohort exposed to, infected with or recovered from COVID-19 (not recorded which). CDR3s include the opening cysteine and the closing phenylalanine or tryptophan. The D gene is left open where the match is weak. A row's size may be missing; if present it is once, few, many or a size class.

d_gene: -
v_gene: TRBV12-5
abundance: -
j_gene: TRBJ2-7
CDR3nt: TGTGCTAGTGGTTTGGAGGGGTACGAGCAGTACTTC
CDR3aa: CASGLEGYEQYF

d_gene: TRBD1
v_gene: TRBV6-1
abundance: -
j_gene: TRBJ2-7
CDR3nt: TGTGCCAGCAGTGAGACAGGGGGCGGGTACGAGCAGTACTTC
CDR3aa: CASSETGGGYEQYF

d_gene: -
v_gene: TRBV10-3
abundance: -
j_gene: TRBJ1-2
CDR3nt: TGTGCCATCAGTGATGGGACACTGGGGGCCTATGGCTACACCTTC
CDR3aa: CAISDGTLGAYGYTF

d_gene: TRBD1
v_gene: TRBV19
abundance: -
j_gene: TRBJ1-5
CDR3nt: TGTGCCAGTAGCCTAGGGGGCTCTGGGAATCAGCCCCAGCATTTT
CDR3aa: CASSLGGSGNQPQHF

d_gene: -
v_gene: TRBV7-9
abundance: -
j_gene: TRBJ1-4
CDR3nt: TGTGCCAGCAGCCTAGGAACAGGGTCGCGTGAAAAACTGTTTTTT
CDR3aa: CASSLGTGSREKLFF

d_gene: -
v_gene: TRBV11-2
abundance: -
j_gene: TRBJ2-7
CDR3nt: TGTGCCAGCAGCTTAGAAGTGAGGCACGAGCAGTACTTC
CDR3aa: CASSLEVRHEQYF

d_gene: -
v_gene: TRBV27
abundance: -
j_gene: TRBJ1-1
CDR3nt: TGTGCCAGCAGTCTCGAGCCGAACACTGAAGCTTTCTTT
CDR3aa: CASSLEPNTEAFF

d_gene: TRBD1
v_gene: TRBV27
abundance: once
j_gene: TRBJ1-2
CDR3nt: TGTGCCAGCAGTTTAACACGGACAGGCTATGGCTACACCTTC
CDR3aa: CASSLTRTGYGYTF

d_gene: TRBD1
v_gene: TRBV10-3
abundance: -
j_gene: TRBJ2-1
CDR3nt: TGTGCCATCAGTGAGTCCGACAGGGTTAATACAATCAATGAGCAGTTCTTC
CDR3aa: CAISESDRVNTINEQFF

d_gene: -
v_gene: TRBV5-1
abundance: -
j_gene: TRBJ1-3
CDR3nt: TGCGCCAGCAGCCTAACTGGAAACACCATATATTTT
CDR3aa: CASSLTGNTIYF

d_gene: TRBD2
v_gene: TRBV27
abundance: -
j_gene: TRBJ2-5
CDR3nt: TGTGCCAGCAGCGACCGAGGCGGGGGGCCTCAAGAGACCCAGTACTTC
CDR3aa: CASSDRGGGPQETQYF

d_gene: TRBD1
v_gene: TRBV24-1
abundance: -
j_gene: TRBJ1-5
CDR3nt: TGTGCCACCAGTGATTTGAAACAGGGGTTGAGTCAGCCCCAGCATTTT
CDR3aa: CATSDLKQGLSQPQHF

d_gene: TRBD1
v_gene: TRBV27
abundance: -
j_gene: TRBJ1-1
CDR3nt: TGTGCCAGCAGTTCCTTACAGGGGGCTGACACTGAAGCTTTCTTT
CDR3aa: CASSSLQGADTEAFF

d_gene: -
v_gene: TRBV6-5
abundance: -
j_gene: TRBJ1-6
CDR3nt: TGTGCCAGCAGCCTATCCCTTTATTCACCCCTCCACTTT
CDR3aa: CASSLSLYSPLHF

d_gene: TRBD1
v_gene: TRBV6-5
abundance: -
j_gene: TRBJ2-6
CDR3nt: TGTGCCAGCAGGTACCGGGACAGTAGGGCCAACGTCCTGACTTTC
CDR3aa: CASRYRDSRANVLTF

d_gene: -
v_gene: TRBV14
abundance: -
j_gene: TRBJ1-2
CDR3nt: TGTGCCAGCAGTTCAAGAGGGATGGACTATGGCTACACCTTC
CDR3aa: CASSSRGMDYGYTF

d_gene: TRBD2
v_gene: TRBV7-6
abundance: -
j_gene: TRBJ2-3
CDR3nt: TGTGCCAGCAGCTGGCACCGGCTAGCGGGAGGGGCAGATACGCAGTATTTT
CDR3aa: CASSWHRLAGGADTQYF

d_gene: TRBD1
v_gene: TRBV11-3
abundance: -
j_gene: TRBJ1-1
CDR3nt: TGTGCCAGCAGCCCTCACAGGGGAATGAACACTGAAGCTTTCTTT
CDR3aa: CASSPHRGMNTEAFF

d_gene: TRBD1
v_gene: TRBV4-1
abundance: -
j_gene: TRBJ2-3
CDR3nt: TGCGCCAGCAGCCAAGGGGACAGGGGGCTGAATACGCAGTATTTT
CDR3aa: CASSQGDRGLNTQYF

d_gene: TRBD1
v_gene: TRBV12-3/TRBV12-4
abundance: -
j_gene: TRBJ1-2
CDR3nt: TGTGCCAGCAGCCCGGGACAGATCTATGGCTACACCTTC
CDR3aa: CASSPGQIYGYTF

d_gene: -
v_gene: TRBV7-8
abundance: -
j_gene: TRBJ1-2
CDR3nt: TGTGCCAGCAGCGATCTCATACAGGGACACGGCTATGGCTACACCTTC
CDR3aa: CASSDLIQGHGYGYTF

d_gene: -
v_gene: TRBV27
abundance: -
j_gene: TRBJ1-1
CDR3nt: TGTGCCAGCAGTTCGCGACAGGCTACGGTCTACCTGAACACTGAAGCTTTCTTT
CDR3aa: CASSSRQATVYLNTEAFF

d_gene: -
v_gene: TRBV4-3
abundance: -
j_gene: TRBJ2-5
CDR3nt: TGCGCCAGCAGCCAAGATGGAGCGCGTCAAGAGACCCAGTACTTC
CDR3aa: CASSQDGARQETQYF

d_gene: -
v_gene: TRBV5-1
abundance: -
j_gene: TRBJ1-4
CDR3nt: TGCGCCAGCAGCACCGACACGGAAGCTGAAAAACTGTTTTTT
CDR3aa: CASSTDTEAEKLFF

d_gene: -
v_gene: TRBV5-5
abundance: -
j_gene: TRBJ2-7
CDR3nt: TGTGCCAGCAGCTTCATACAGGCCTCCTACGAGCAGTACTTC
CDR3aa: CASSFIQASYEQYF

d_gene: -
v_gene: TRBV6-5
abundance: -
j_gene: TRBJ1-2
CDR3nt: TGTGCCAGCAGGCAACAGGGAGATGGCTACACCTTC
CDR3aa: CASRQQGDGYTF

d_gene: -
v_gene: TRBV27
abundance: -
j_gene: TRBJ1-5
CDR3nt: TGTGCCAGCAGCTCAGGGTCTCAGCCCCAGCATTTT
CDR3aa: CASSSGSQPQHF

d_gene: -
v_gene: TRBV27
abundance: few
j_gene: TRBJ2-1
CDR3nt: TGTGCCAGCAGTCCCCTGGGGCAGGGTAAGCAGTTCTTC
CDR3aa: CASSPLGQGKQFF

d_gene: TRBD1
v_gene: TRBV27
abundance: once
j_gene: TRBJ2-6
CDR3nt: TGTGCCAGCAGTGAGGGACAGGGGTACTCTGGGGCCAACGTCCTGACTTTC
CDR3aa: CASSEGQGYSGANVLTF

d_gene: TRBD2
v_gene: TRBV2
abundance: once
j_gene: TRBJ2-7
CDR3nt: TGTGCCAGCCAGGCTAGCGGGGGAAGGTCCTACGAGCAGTACTTC
CDR3aa: CASQASGGRSYEQYF

d_gene: -
v_gene: TRBV13
abundance: -
j_gene: TRBJ1-6
CDR3nt: TGTGCCAGCAGCCCTAGTCCTTCGGGAGGTTCACCCCTCCACTTT
CDR3aa: CASSPSPSGGSPLHF

d_gene: TRBD1
v_gene: TRBV10-3
abundance: -
j_gene: TRBJ2-3
CDR3nt: TGTGCCATCAGGACCGACAGGGGGACCGCAGATACGCAGTATTTT
CDR3aa: CAIRTDRGTADTQYF

d_gene: TRBD1
v_gene: TRBV19
abundance: -
j_gene: TRBJ2-7
CDR3nt: TGTGCCAGTAGGACAGGGGCTTCCTACGAGCAGTACTTC
CDR3aa: CASRTGASYEQYF